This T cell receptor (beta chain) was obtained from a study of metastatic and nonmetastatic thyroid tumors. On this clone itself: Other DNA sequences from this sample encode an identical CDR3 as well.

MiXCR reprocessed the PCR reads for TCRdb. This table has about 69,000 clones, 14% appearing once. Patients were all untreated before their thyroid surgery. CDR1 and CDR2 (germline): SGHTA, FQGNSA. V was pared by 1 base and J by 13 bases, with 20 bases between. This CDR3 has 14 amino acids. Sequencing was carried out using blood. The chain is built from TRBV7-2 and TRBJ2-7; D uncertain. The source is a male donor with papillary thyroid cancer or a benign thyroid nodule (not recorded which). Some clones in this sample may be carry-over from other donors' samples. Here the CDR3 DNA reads TGTGCCAGCAGCTTAGGCGGTGCTCTTAACCCCCGATACTTC. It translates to CASSLGGALNPRYF.